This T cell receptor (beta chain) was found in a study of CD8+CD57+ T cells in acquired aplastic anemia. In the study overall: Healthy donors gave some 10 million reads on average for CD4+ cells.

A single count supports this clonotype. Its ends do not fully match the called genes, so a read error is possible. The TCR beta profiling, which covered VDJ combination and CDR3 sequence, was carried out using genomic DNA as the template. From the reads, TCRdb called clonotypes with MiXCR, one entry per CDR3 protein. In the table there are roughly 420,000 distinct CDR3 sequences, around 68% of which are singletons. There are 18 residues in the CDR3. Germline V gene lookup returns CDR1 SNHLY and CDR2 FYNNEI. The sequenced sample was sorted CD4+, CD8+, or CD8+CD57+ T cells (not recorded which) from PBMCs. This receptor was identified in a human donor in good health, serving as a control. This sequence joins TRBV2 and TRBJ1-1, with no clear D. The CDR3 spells CAGSDETDTEKLYAAGFF. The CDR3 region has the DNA TGTGCCGGCAGTGACGAGACCGATACAGAGAAGCTCTACGCTGCAGGTTTCTTT.